The source of this T cell receptor (beta chain) is a study of beta chain features in type 1 diabetes. Background on the study: All samples together contributed 95 million to 110 million sorted cells for examination.

Turning to this clone: Its specificity is not known.

CD45RO/CCR7/CD25/CD127/CD95/CD27 separated CD4+ naive, central memory, regulatory and stem cell-like memory cells by sorting. Overall study findings and caveats: Across all four CD4+ subsets, people with type 1 diabetes showed modestly shorter TCRB CDR3s.

Sequenced material consisted of expressed TCRB transcripts (all of the isolated RNA was reverse transcribed). TCRdb's table, derived via immunoSEQ multiplex PCR, lists solely in-frame clones and lacks some. This sample has about 150,000 clones, with roughly 9% found just once. The V segment lost 3 bases and the J segment 4 bases; nucleotides outside the gene matches: 6. Germline values: CDR1 GTSNPN, CDR2 SVGIG (reference sequence). The CDR3 is 15 residues long. The V and J genes are TRBV30 and TRBJ2-3, with 11 bases identical to TRBD2. This receptor was taken from a woman aged 25 to 39 with type 1 diabetes. The sequenced sample was central memory CD4+ T cells from blood. The CDR3 sequence: CAWRKLAGVSDTQYF. DNA for the CDR3: TGTGCCTGGAGGAAACTAGCGGGAGTTTCAGATACGCAGTATTTT.